This TCR beta chain was sequenced during a study of CD8+CD57+ T cells in acquired aplastic anemia (dated by TCRdb to 2017 to 2018). Context from the whole study: CD8+CD57+ expansion was defined as frequency above the mean frequency observed in healthy subjects. What the research found in general, with its limitations: Patients and healthy controls showed no significant difference in CD8+ Simpson's diversity (P=0.060). Approximately 27 CD8+ CDR3 sequences were found in both patients and controls but appeared to be highly expressed in patients and within the immunodominant clones of the patients. In patients, diversity was decreased in CD8+CD57+ cells compared with the total CD4+ and CD8+ cell pools.

The patients picked for sequencing were ones in whom flow cytometry had shown an expansion of CD8+CD57+ cells. CD8+CD57+ effector memory cells were additionally sequenced from about 15% of the 12 patients in whom enough cells were available. All patients had severe acquired aplastic anemia diagnosed by International Study of Aplastic Anemia and Agranulocytosis and Camitta criteria. At the time blood was sampled, none of the patients had received any therapy. CD8+CD57+ cells were bead-enriched, yielding a mean of 1.6 ug of DNA. In the study, sorted CD4+ and CD8+ blood T cells from patients with severe aplastic anemia and from healthy subjects underwent deep sequencing of TCR repertoires. Patients were enrolled under clinicaltrials.gov protocols 00001620, 01623167, 00001397, 00071045, 00081523 and 00961064 in the USA. Ficoll-Paque density gradient centrifugation was used to isolate peripheral blood mononuclear cells.

V is trimmed back by 0 bases and J by 4 bases, and the junction contains 7 bases that no gene match accounts for. The germline V gene encodes CDR1 SGHTA and CDR2 FQGNSA. The CDR3 holds 17 amino acids from the cysteine to the phenylalanine. Only the CDR3 DNA is retained, 51 bases long and in frame from the first base. Genomic DNA served as template for TCR beta VDJ combination and CDR3 sequence profiling. An Illumina HiSeq 2000 was used for TCR repertoire sequencing. Under the source paper's analysis protocol: TRBV/TRBJ rearrangement plots, CDR3 size and DJ length profiles, and Simpson's diversity index were used to evaluate the repertoires. Whichever DNA sequence was most abundant in the deep sequencing data was defined as the immunodominant clone. CDR3 amino acid sequences were screened for sharing across subjects and compared with published repertoires and the VDJdb database. TCRdb trimmed public reads at Q25 via fastp, called clones via MiXCR and kept in-frame beta chains. Every distinct CDR3 protein forms one entry, paired with its most common genes and DNA. The V and J calls shown here were made by TCRdb, not taken from the authors' results. This sample is represented by about 20,000 distinct CDR3 sequences; about two fifths of them were singletons. The top ten clones comprise approximately 87% of the sample.

Concerning this clonotype: Which antigen it targets is not known. No quality values exist for individual bases; no much larger clone is one base distant.

The rearranged chain carries TRBV7-2 and TRBJ2-1; a stretch of 9 junction bases matches TRBD2. The source material was CD8+CD57+ T cells sorted from PBMCs. The sample's cell subset or site, from its label and the paper: bead-enriched CD8+CD57+ effector memory T cells from SAA patients. This clonotype originated in a human donor with aplastic anemia. The DNA sequence is TGTGCCAGCAGCTTAGCGCCATGGACTAGCGTGTACAATGAGCAGTTCTTC. Protein translation: CASSLAPWTSVYNEQFF.